This T cell receptor beta chain was observed in a study of T cells after yellow fever vaccination. Germline lookup yields CDR1 SNHLY and CDR2 FYNNEI. The CDR3 is 15 amino acids. The trim removed 4 bases at V and 6 bases at J, leaving 2 bases unmatched. A single record per CDR3 protein comes from TCRdb applying MiXCR to the 5' RACE reads. The sample shows around 360,000 distinct CDR3 sequences, around a tenth of them seen only once. Whole-study findings and limits: Of the clonotypes, a small share occurred in both CD4 and CD8 compartments.

Of note for this clonotype: Its antigen remains unknown.

The sequences come from PBMCs, collected on the day of the first yellow fever vaccination. The sequence came from a man between 18 and 35 years old who received the YFV17D yellow fever vaccine. This sequence joins TRBV2 and TRBJ1-6; TRBD1 aligns across 11 bases. CDR3 sequence (DNA): TGTGCCAGCAGTGGGACAGGGGGCAGTAATTCACCCCTCCACTTT. Translation: CASSGTGGSNSPLHF.